The 14 T cell receptor beta chains presented below share a single source sample, sequenced in a study of cytomegalovirus exposure and HLA in healthy donors. Use of 60 Vbeta and 13 Jbeta primers characterized the PCR. Produced via immunoSEQ multiplex PCR; TCRdb's table is partial and in-frame only. The data show approximately 130,000 clones, approximately 80% seen once. Material: PBMCs. The receptors derive from a man in his forties in good health and CMV-seronegative.

The genes are TRBV7-2 and TRBJ1-2; D possibly corresponds to TRBD1 (5 bases). The V end lost 2 bases, the J end lost 5 bases, and 9 bases lay between the germline ends. Germline-derived CDR1 and CDR2 are SGHTA and FQGNSA. The CDR3 covers 13 residues. This CDR3 is CASSLKQAYGYTF. CDR3 DNA sequence: TGTGCCAGCAGCTTAAAACAGGCTTATGGCTACACCTTC. Filled out from reference TRBV7-2 and TRBJ1-2, the complete variable domain reads GAGVSQSPSNKVTEKGKDVELRCDPISGHTALYWYRQSLGQGLEFLIYFQGNSAPDKSGLPSDRFSAERTGGSVSTLTIQRTQQEDSAVYLCASSLKQAYGYTFGSGTRLTVV.

The chain combines TRBV2 with TRBJ1-1; D may be TRBD1 (5 bases). Germline CDR1 SNHLY, CDR2 FYNNEI. V was cut by 1 base and J by 0 bases, with 30 bases left in between. The CDR3 sequence is 22 residues long. DNA of the CDR3: TGTGCCAGCAGTGAAGAACGGAGCGTGGGTCAGGGTTGGGAACCGTTGAACACTGAAGCTTTCTTT. Amino acids: CASSEERSVGQGWEPLNTEAFF.

This chain connects TRBV5-1 to TRBJ2-7; perhaps TRBD2 as D (6 bases). V was shortened by 1 base and J by 2 bases, with 13 bases between the two germline ends. CDR1 is SGHRS, CDR2 YFSETQ, per germline. The CDR3 runs 15 residues. The CDR3 DNA is TGCGCCAGCAGCTTGCGGGGCGGGGAGCCCTACGAGCAGTACTTC. Translating it yields CASSLRGGEPYEQYF. Drawing the rest from reference TRBV5-1 and TRBJ2-7, the complete variable domain is KAGVTQTPRYLIKTRGQQVTLSCSPISGHRSVSWYQQTPGQGLQFLFEYFSETQRNKGNFPGRFSGRQFSNSRSEMNVSTLELGDSALYLCASSLRGGEPYEQYFGPGTRLTVT.

The V and J genes are TRBV20-1 and TRBJ1-2; D remains unclear. Germline V gene data show CDR1 as DFQATT and CDR2 as SNEGSKA (reference sequence). CDR3 length: 11 residues. Between the trimmed V and J ends, which lost 1 base and 8 bases, there was a span of 8 bases. The CDR3 protein is CSARAGGGYTF. In DNA form, the CDR3 reads TGCAGTGCTAGAGCTGGCGGGGGCTACACCTTC.

The chain recombines TRBV2 with TRBJ2-5, with 9 nucleotides matching TRBD1. V was clipped by 5 bases and J by 5 bases; unmatched bases: 9. Germline assignment: CDR1 SNHLY and CDR2 FYNNEI. CDR3 length equals 15 residues. The CDR3 here is CASSSGTGLLETQYF. CDR3 DNA: TGTGCCAGCAGTTCCGGGACAGGGTTGTTGGAGACCCAGTACTTC. Based on the CDR3 plus reference TRBV2 and TRBJ2-5, the full variable domain is EPEVTQTPSHQVTQMGQEVILRCVPISNHLYFYWYRQILGQKVEFLVSFYNNEISEKSEIFDDQFSVERPDGSNFTLKIRSTKLEDSAMYFCASSSGTGLLETQYFGPGTRLLVL.

V and J are TRBV7-2 and TRBJ2-5, with TRBD1 matching over 7 bases. Unmatched junction bases numbered 7, after V lost 1 base and J lost 5 bases. Germline lookup yields CDR1 SGHTA and CDR2 FQGNSA. The CDR3 extends over 15 amino acids. CDR3 region: CASSLGQGPWETQYF. As DNA, the CDR3 is TGTGCCAGCAGCTTAGGACAGGGTCCGTGGGAGACCCAGTACTTC.

This clone was counted only a few times. This rearrangement joins TRBV11-3 to TRBJ1-5; D uncertain. Looked up from germline, CDR1 is SGHNT and CDR2 is YENEEA. There are 17 residues in the CDR3. The V and J ends lost 6 bases and 6 bases respectively, with 24 bases between them. CDR3 sequence reads: CASSKTVRVGAGQPQHF. The DNA of the CDR3 is TGTGCCAGCAGTAAAACAGTGAGGGTGGGTGCAGGTCAGCCCCAGCATTTT.

The chain couples TRBV9 to TRBJ2-5; 10 nucleotides match TRBD2. The V gene end was trimmed by 4 bases and the J gene end by 5 bases; junction bases not matched to a gene: 11. Germline-derived CDR1 and CDR2 are SGDLS and YYNGEE. This CDR3 is built from 16 residues. CDR3 DNA sequence: TGTGCCAGCAGCACGCTAGCGGGAGATGGATTGGAGACCCAGTACTTC. It specifies CASSTLAGDGLETQYF.

The chain links TRBV6-5 to TRBJ1-1; 7 bases are shared with TRBD1. Germline CDR1 MNHEY, CDR2 SVGAGI. Losses at the gene ends were 2 bases for V and 4 bases for J; bases not matched to a gene: 4. The CDR3 runs to 14 residues. In nucleotides, the CDR3 is TGTGCCAGCAGTTACACGACAGGGTTCACTGAAGCTTTCTTT. Translating gives CASSYTTGFTEAFF.

A few counts support this clone. Other DNA sequences in the sample encode the same CDR3. The V and J genes are TRBV5-1 and TRBJ2-1; D might be TRBD2 (6 bases). In germline, CDR1 is SGHRS, CDR2 YFSETQ. The CDR3 contains 15 residues. V lost 1 base, J lost 2 bases, and 10 bases lay in between. CDR3 DNA: TGCGCCAGCAGCTTGAGTCCTAGCGCCTACAATGAGCAGTTCTTC. Translated, it gives CASSLSPSAYNEQFF.

The V and J genes are TRBV29-1 and TRBJ1-1; TRBD1 aligns across 7 bases. CDR1 is SQVTM and CDR2 is ANQGSEA in the germline V gene. This CDR3 is 12 amino acids long. Trimming at V came to 5 bases and at J to 4 bases, leaving 4 bases not matched to a gene. Here the CDR3 DNA reads TGCAGCGTTAGGACAGGAGTCACTGAAGCTTTCTTT. Translating gives CSVRTGVTEAFF.

The chain uses TRBV7-2 and TRBJ2-7; tentative D call: TRBD1 (6 bases). The V and J ends lost 6 bases and 1 base respectively, with 19 bases between them. The CDR3 has 16 amino acids. CDR1 and CDR2 (germline): SGHTA, FQGNSA. Written as DNA, the CDR3 is TGTGCCAGCAGTGATACAGGGTTGGATAGGTCCTACGAGCAGTACTTC. It encodes CASSDTGLDRSYEQYF. The whole variable domain, filled in from reference TRBV7-2 and TRBJ2-7, reads GAGVSQSPSNKVTEKGKDVELRCDPISGHTALYWYRQSLGQGLEFLIYFQGNSAPDKSGLPSDRFSAERTGGSVSTLTIQRTQQEDSAVYLCASSDTGLDRSYEQYFGPGTRLTVT.

The rearrangement joins TRBV5-4 to TRBJ2-5, with D maybe TRBD1 (5 bases). Germline V gene data show CDR1 as SGHNT and CDR2 as YYREEE (reference sequence). CDR3 length: 15 amino acids. V dropped 7 bases and J dropped 4 bases, with 20 bases sitting between them. This chain's CDR3 is CASGNDLIQGETQYF. In nucleotides, the CDR3 is TGTGCCAGCGGCAACGACTTGATCCAGGGAGAGACCCAGTACTTC.

The chain is built from TRBV7-9 and TRBJ2-3; TRBD2 agrees at 10 bases. V lost 6 bases, J lost 4 bases, and 10 bases stayed unmatched. The CDR3 is 16 amino acids. Per the germline V gene, CDR1 is SEHNR and CDR2 is FQNEAQ (reference sequence). The CDR3 is CASRPPSGRGADTQYF. The CDR3 DNA reads as TGTGCCAGCAGGCCTCCTAGCGGGAGAGGGGCAGATACGCAGTATTTT.